The sequence of this T cell receptor (beta chain) was determined in a study of cytomegalovirus exposure and HLA in healthy donors. Study-wide results and limits: A later analysis found TCR association rates differed by HLA locus, highest for DRB1 and lowest for HLA-C. Among the CMV-associated chains, a few were confirmed in vitro as specific for CMV antigens.

The PCR employed 60 Vbeta primers together with 13 Jbeta primers. TCRdb's copy holds only in-frame clones and misses some; the assay was immunoSEQ multiplex PCR. Here the sample spans some 120,000 clones, 79% being singletons. Germline CDR1 is SEHNR and CDR2 is FQNEAQ (reference sequence). The CDR3 has 16 residues. V shed 5 bases and J 1 base; nucleotides not matched to a gene: 5. This clone appeared a few times. Its antigen is still unknown. Healthy bone marrow donors made up the cohort. Unrecorded immune exposures were likely, despite nominal health at sampling. The sequence was collected from a man under 40 in good health and CMV-seropositive. The chain has TRBV7-9 and TRBJ2-5, with 12 bases matching TRBD2. The sequencing input was PBMCs. CDR3 nucleotide sequence: TGTGCCAGCAGCGGACGACTAGCGGGGGTCCAAGAGACCCAGTACTTC. It encodes CASSGRLAGVQETQYF.